One sample yielded the 32 T cell receptor beta chains listed below, sequenced in a study of T cells in localized non-small cell lung cancer. Repertoires were generated with immunoSEQ multiplex PCR, while TCRdb's copy carries only in-frame clones and drops some. Of around 9,000 clones listed, about 43% are singletons. This specimen consisted of lymph node tissue, obtained before any cancer treatment. These TCRs come from a woman aged 35 to 70 with stage I lung adenocarcinoma.

This sequence joins TRBV19 and TRBJ1-5; tentatively, D is TRBD1 (5 bases). Germline CDR1 is LNHDA and CDR2 is SQIVND (reference sequence). V shed 1 base and J shed 3 bases, with 10 bases lying between them. This CDR3 has 15 residues. The CDR3: CASSIGTGNNQPQHF. The CDR3 bases are TGTGCCAGTAGTATAGGTACAGGTAACAATCAGCCCCAGCATTTT.

The chain couples TRBV19 to TRBJ1-6; D gene ambiguous. CDR3 length equals 13 residues. Germline V gene data show CDR1 as LNHDA and CDR2 as SQIVND (reference sequence). V was trimmed by 4 bases and J by 15 bases, leaving 16 bases between them. CDR3 region: CASSKGQIQLLHF. The CDR3 DNA reads as TGTGCCAGTAGTAAAGGCCAGATTCAACTCCTCCACTTT.

The chain links TRBV10-2 to TRBJ2-3, with 8 bases lining up with TRBD2. Germline V gives CDR1 WSHSY, CDR2 SAAADI. The length of the CDR3 is 15 residues. The V segment lost 7 bases and the J segment 5 bases; nucleotides outside the gene matches: 11. CDR3 nucleotides: TGCGCCAGCAAAGAACTAGCGGCAGAGCAAGATACGCAGTATTTT. The encoded protein is CASKELAAEQDTQYF.

CDR3 region: CASSLEDRGRGTGELFF. DNA of the CDR3: TGTGCCAGCAGCTTAGAGGACAGGGGGCGCGGCACCGGGGAGCTGTTTTTT. J is TRBJ2-2 and V is TRBV7-4, with 11 nucleotides matching TRBD1. CDR1 SGHVT and CDR2 SQSDAQ come from the germline V gene. This CDR3 contains 17 residues. V shed 1 base, J shed 4 bases, and the junction held 5 bases outside the gene matches.

This chain joins TRBV6-8 and TRBJ1-2; D is possibly TRBD1 (6 bases). There are 14 residues in the CDR3. Germline V gene lookup returns CDR1 MNHGY and CDR2 SAAAGT. The germline V and J ends were trimmed by 2 bases and 4 bases, with 11 bases remaining between them. CDR3 DNA sequence: TGTGCCAGCAGTTACCGGGGGGGCGCCTATGGCTACACCTTC. This codes for CASSYRGGAYGYTF.

The genes are TRBV6-8 and TRBJ2-7; TRBD1 agrees at 9 bases. CDR3 length: 14 amino acids. Germline lookup yields CDR1 MNHGY and CDR2 SAAAGT. With 2 bases clipped from V and 3 bases from J, the junction kept 2 bases outside the gene matches. This CDR3 reads CASSYGTGLYEQYF. The CDR3 DNA sequence: TGTGCCAGCAGTTACGGGACAGGGCTCTACGAGCAGTACTTC.

This clone turned up a few times. CDR3 region: CASSLGSGANVLTF. DNA of the CDR3: TGCGCCAGCAGCCTGGGCTCTGGGGCCAACGTCCTGACTTTC. V usage is TRBV5-1 and J usage is TRBJ2-6, with D uncertain. V was shortened by 4 bases and J by 0 bases, with 5 bases between the two germline ends. This CDR3 region has 14 residues. In germline, CDR1 is SGHRS, CDR2 YFSETQ.

A few counts support this clone. The V call is TRBV11-3, the J call TRBJ2-1; D might be TRBD2 (5 bases). The CDR3 loop spans 15 amino acids. The V end lost 1 base, the J end lost 7 bases, and 14 bases lay between the germline ends. Germline CDR1 is SGHNT and CDR2 is YENEEA. The CDR3 protein is CASSLGRELRNEQFF. CDR3 sequence (DNA): TGTGCCAGCAGCTTAGGAAGGGAGCTTAGGAATGAGCAGTTCTTC.

The CDR3, as DNA: TGCAGCGTTGAAGATAAGACAGCTTATGGCTACACCTTC. It specifies CSVEDKTAYGYTF. This rearrangement joins TRBV29-1 to TRBJ1-2, with D perhaps TRBD1 (5 bases). Germline V lookup: CDR1 SQVTM, CDR2 ANQGSEA. The CDR3 has 13 residues. V gave up 0 bases and J gave up 5 bases, with 10 bases separating them.

This sequence joins TRBV30 and TRBJ1-2, with D tentatively TRBD1 (5 bases). The CDR3 runs to 11 residues. V dropped 5 bases and J dropped 8 bases, with 12 bases sitting between them. CDR1 is GTSNPN, CDR2 SVGIG, per germline (reference sequence). CDR3 sequence reads: CAWRRVKGYTF. CDR3 nucleotides: TGTGCCTGGCGCAGGGTGAAGGGCTACACCTTC.

This clone came up a few times. The chain employs TRBV19 and TRBJ1-1; no firm D call. From germline, CDR1 is LNHDA and CDR2 SQIVND (reference sequence). The CDR3 length is 11 residues. Trimming cost V 6 bases and J 0 bases, with 2 bases left between them. The CDR3 DNA is TGTGCCAGTAGATTGAACACTGAAGCTTTCTTT. As protein: CASRLNTEAFF.

V and J are TRBV9 and TRBJ1-1; TRBD1 agrees at 8 bases. V lost 6 bases, J lost 2 bases, and 12 bases stayed unmatched. The CDR3 totals 16 residues. Germline CDR1 and CDR2: SGDLS and YYNGEE. CDR3 bases: TGTGCCAGCACTGGTGACAGGGGATTTAGAAACACTGAAGCTTTCTTT. Its translation: CASTGDRGFRNTEAFF.

In this sample, this clone turned up a few times. The DNA of the CDR3 is TGTGCCAGCAGCTTAGAGGGGGGGAGCCCCTACAATGAGCAGTTCTTC. Amino acid sequence: CASSLEGGSPYNEQFF. The J gene is TRBJ2-1, the V gene TRBV11-3, with 7 bases identical to TRBD2. This CDR3 comprises 16 residues. The germline gives CDR1 SGHNT, CDR2 YENEEA. Germline trimming cut 0 bases from V and 2 bases from J; bases unmatched to any gene: 4.

This clone showed up just a few times. The V call is TRBV6-8, the J call TRBJ2-3; possibly TRBD2 for D (6 bases). This CDR3 spans 13 amino acids. The germline V gene encodes CDR1 MNHGY and CDR2 SAAAGT. The V and J ends lost 6 bases and 2 bases respectively, with 9 bases between them. The CDR3 DNA reads as TGTGCCAGCAGGCTAGCGATCACAGATACGCAGTATTTT. It encodes CASRLAITDTQYF.

The chain is built from TRBV27 and TRBJ1-1; no firm D call. This CDR3 region has 12 residues. Germline assignment: CDR1 MNHEY and CDR2 SMNVEV (reference sequence). The V end was cut by 5 bases, the J end by 1 base, with 5 bases between. CDR3 nucleotide sequence: TGTGCCAGCAGTGGCCAGAACACTGAAGCTTTCTTT. Translating it yields CASSGQNTEAFF.

V and J are TRBV28 and TRBJ2-3; D may correspond to TRBD1 or TRBD2 (5 bases each). Germline lookup yields CDR1 MDHEN and CDR2 SYDVKM. The V and J ends lost 3 bases and 2 bases respectively, with 12 bases between them. The CDR3 consists of 15 residues. The CDR3 region is CASSFHGDPTDTQYF. In DNA form, the CDR3 reads TGTGCCAGCAGTTTTCACGGGGACCCCACAGATACGCAGTATTTT.

The rearrangement links TRBV12-5 to TRBJ1-2; 8 nucleotides match TRBD1. The CDR3 has 13 amino acids. Germline CDR1 reads LGHNT; CDR2 reads FRNRAP. Written as DNA, the CDR3 is TGTGCCAGCACCCACCCCAGGGGGCGCGGCTACACCTTC. Translating gives CASTHPRGRGYTF.

This clone was seen more than once but under ten times. The chain links TRBV11-1 to TRBJ1-1; the D is unclear. The CDR3 has 14 residues. V was pared by 3 bases and J by 5 bases, with 13 bases between. The germline gives CDR1 SGHAT, CDR2 FQDESV (reference sequence). CDR3 coding DNA: TGTGCCAGCAGCTTGAGAGGAGGAGGGACTGAAGCTTTCTTT. This translates into CASSLRGGGTEAFF.

This rearrangement joins TRBV11-3 to TRBJ1-5, with 8 nucleotides matching TRBD1. After removal of 2 bases from V and 5 bases from J, the junction contained 5 bases not matched to a gene. Germline CDR1 SGHNT, CDR2 YENEEA. The CDR3 is made up of 15 amino acids. The CDR3 nucleotides are TGTGCCAGCAGCTTACGACAGGGGTCGTATCAGCCCCAGCATTTT. Translated: CASSLRQGSYQPQHF.

In this sample, this clone turned up once. The chain is built from TRBV30 and TRBJ1-1; 7 bases line up with TRBD1. Looked up from germline, CDR1 is GTSNPN and CDR2 is SVGIG (reference sequence). The CDR3 is 12 amino acids. V trimming: 5 bases; J trimming: 5 bases; junction bases outside the gene matches: 5. CDR3 residues: CAWVIQGTEAFF. In DNA form, the CDR3 reads TGTGCCTGGGTTATACAGGGGACTGAAGCTTTCTTT.

V usage is TRBV19 and J usage is TRBJ2-2; no definite D call. The V end lost 3 bases, the J end lost 6 bases, and 14 bases lay between the germline ends. Germline CDR1 and CDR2: LNHDA and SQIVND (reference sequence). The CDR3 totals 15 residues. The CDR3 DNA follows: TGTGCCAGTAGTATCGGAAGCAGGAGCGCCGGGGAGCTGTTTTTT. It specifies CASSIGSRSAGELFF. Using reference TRBV19 and TRBJ2-2 for the parts outside the CDR3, the full variable domain is DGGITQSPKYLFRKEGQNVTLSCEQNLNHDAMYWYRQDPGQGLRLIYYSQIVNDFQKGDIAEGYSVSREKKESFPLTVTSAQKNPTAFYLCASSIGSRSAGELFFGEGSRLTVL.

The V call is TRBV30, the J call TRBJ1-2; no firm D call. CDR1 GTSNPN and CDR2 SVGIG come from the germline V gene (reference sequence). The CDR3 spans 13 residues. The V gene lost 0 bases and the J gene lost 11 bases, with 16 bases spanning the gap. The CDR3 here is CAWSVPSRRYYTF. The DNA of the CDR3 is TGTGCCTGGAGTGTTCCCTCTAGGAGGTATTACACCTTC.

This clone turned up a few times. The chain links TRBV2 to TRBJ1-5; D might be TRBD1 (5 bases). The CDR3 sequence is 13 residues long. Germline CDR1 reads SNHLY; CDR2 reads FYNNEI. V gave up 6 bases and J gave up 6 bases, with 12 bases separating them. The chain's CDR3 is CASRGQVGQPQHF. CDR3 nucleotide sequence: TGTGCCAGCAGGGGGCAGGTAGGTCAGCCCCAGCATTTT.

This clone was seen a handful of times. V gene TRBV5-1 combines with J gene TRBJ2-6, with a possible D match to TRBD1 (5 bases). The V gene's germline CDR1 is SGHRS and CDR2 YFSETQ. The ends were cut back, 4 bases at V and 0 bases at J, with 17 bases in the middle. This CDR3 is 18 amino acids long. In nucleotides, the CDR3 is TGCGCCAGCAGCCATTTGGTGTCCAGGGACTCTGGGGCCAACGTCCTGACTTTC. Its translation is CASSHLVSRDSGANVLTF.

The V call is TRBV12-5, the J call TRBJ2-6; possible D gene TRBD2, 5 bases. V was trimmed by 1 base and J by 0 bases, leaving 7 bases between them. The CDR3 contains 16 residues. Germline V gene sequence: CDR1 LGHNT, CDR2 FRNRAP. Here the CDR3 reads CASGLGRGSGANVLTF. The DNA for the CDR3 is TGTGCTAGTGGTTTGGGACGGGGCTCTGGGGCCAACGTCCTGACTTTC.

This clone was seen a single time. The J gene is TRBJ1-2, the V gene TRBV29-1; no definite D call. Trimming removed 5 bases from V and 7 bases from J, with 14 bases in between. The CDR3 totals 12 residues. Germline CDR1 reads SQVTM; CDR2 reads ANQGSEA. CDR3 nucleotides: TGCAGCGTTCATTTGGCAGCGAGTGGCTACACCTTC. Translation: CSVHLAASGYTF.

V and J are TRBV5-1 and TRBJ2-1, with TRBD2 identical over 11 bases. The germline CDR1 and CDR2 sequences are SGHRS and YFSETQ. This CDR3 is 16 amino acids long. After removal of 4 bases from V and 5 bases from J, the junction contained 8 bases not matched to a gene. The CDR3 DNA follows: TGCGCCAGCAGCCTCGATAGCGGGGGGGCCCACAATGAGCAGTTCTTC. Encoded protein: CASSLDSGGAHNEQFF.

This clone turned up a few times. The gene calls are TRBV6-8 and TRBJ1-6; maybe TRBD1 (6 bases). The CDR3 totals 15 residues. V was shortened by 6 bases and J by 5 bases, with 14 bases between the two germline ends. Germline CDR1 MNHGY, CDR2 SAAAGT. The CDR3 sequence is CASRWTDLDNSPLHF. The CDR3 coding sequence is TGTGCCAGCAGGTGGACAGACCTAGATAATTCACCCCTCCACTTT.

The chain has TRBV11-3 and TRBJ1-1, with D uncertain. The CDR3 has 14 amino acids. The V and J ends lost 1 base and 6 bases respectively, with 12 bases between them. Germline assignment: CDR1 SGHNT and CDR2 YENEEA. The CDR3 reads CASSLGFGVPEAFF. The CDR3 coding sequence is TGTGCCAGCAGCTTAGGTTTCGGTGTGCCTGAAGCTTTCTTT.

The table lists this clone with a few counts. The genes are TRBV11-3 and TRBJ1-2; D not certain. Trimming cost V 5 bases and J 6 bases, with 16 bases left between them. Germline values: CDR1 SGHNT, CDR2 YENEEA. CDR3 length: 14 residues. The DNA of the CDR3 is TGTGCCAGCAGCCAAACCTTAGATTCCAATGGCTACACCTTC. It encodes CASSQTLDSNGYTF.

This chain connects TRBV4-1 to TRBJ1-1, with D tentatively TRBD1 (5 bases). Germline V gene data show CDR1 as MGHRA and CDR2 as YSYEKL. This CDR3 has 14 amino acids. V was clipped by 4 bases and J by 5 bases, with 14 bases between them. The DNA of the CDR3 is TGCGCCAGCAGCCCCAGGACGGAGGGGACTGAAGCTTTCTTT. Amino acid sequence: CASSPRTEGTEAFF.

This clone was picked up a small number of times. The gene calls are TRBV2 and TRBJ1-2; D possibly corresponds to TRBD1 (5 bases). V was pared by 4 bases and J by 8 bases, with 20 bases between. CDR1 and CDR2 from the germline V gene are SNHLY and FYNNEI. The CDR3 spans 15 residues. The CDR3 sequence: CASSGGRMVVAGYTF. The CDR3 DNA reads as TGTGCCAGCAGTGGGGGGAGGATGGTGGTGGCGGGCTACACCTTC.